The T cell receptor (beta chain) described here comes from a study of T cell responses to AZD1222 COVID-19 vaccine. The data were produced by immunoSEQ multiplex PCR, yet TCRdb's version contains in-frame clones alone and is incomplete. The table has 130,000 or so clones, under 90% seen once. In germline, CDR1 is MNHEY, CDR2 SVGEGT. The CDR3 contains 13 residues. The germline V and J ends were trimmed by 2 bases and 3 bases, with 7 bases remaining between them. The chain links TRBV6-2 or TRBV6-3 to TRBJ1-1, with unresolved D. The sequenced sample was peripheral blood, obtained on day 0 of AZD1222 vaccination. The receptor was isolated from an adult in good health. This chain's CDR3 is CASSYQRYTEAFF. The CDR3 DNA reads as TGTGCCAGCAGTTACCAGAGGTACACTGAAGCTTTCTTT.